A selection of T cell receptor beta chains follows, all from one sample in a study of blood T cell repertoires in COVID-19. Repertoires were generated with immunoSEQ multiplex PCR, while TCRdb's copy carries only in-frame clones and drops some. The profile shows around 300,000 clones, around 90% of them singletons. What was sequenced was peripheral blood. These receptors originate from a man aged 18-30 years with active or convalescent COVID-19. Both conserved end residues are part of each CDR3. Fields, in order: D gene, V gene, clone size, J gene, CDR3 length, CDR3 DNA, CDR3 protein. D genes are given only for firm matches. Rows give clone size only sometimes, using once, few, many, or a class for an expanded clone.

d_gene: TRBD1
v_gene: TRBV7-9
abundance: .
j_gene: TRBJ1-6
len: 14
CDR3nt: TGTGCCAGCAGCTTCGGACAGGGTAGATCACCCCTCCACTTT
CDR3aa: CASSFGQGRSPLHF

d_gene: TRBD1
v_gene: TRBV15
abundance: .
j_gene: TRBJ1-1
len: 16
CDR3nt: TGTGCCACCAGCAGAGGACATGGGACAGGGACCACTGAAGCTTTCTTT
CDR3aa: CATSRGHGTGTTEAFF

d_gene: .
v_gene: TRBV15
abundance: .
j_gene: TRBJ2-7
len: 16
CDR3nt: TGTGCCACCAGCAGAGATTTGGGACTCACCTCCTACGAGCAGTACTTC
CDR3aa: CATSRDLGLTSYEQYF

d_gene: .
v_gene: TRBV5-6
abundance: .
j_gene: TRBJ2-2
len: 13
CDR3nt: TGTGCCAGCAGCCATGCCGGGACCGGGGAGCTGTTTTTT
CDR3aa: CASSHAGTGELFF

d_gene: .
v_gene: TRBV19
abundance: once
j_gene: TRBJ2-5
len: 13
CDR3nt: TGTGCCAGTAGTACCTCGAGCCGGGAGACCCAGTACTTC
CDR3aa: CASSTSSRETQYF

d_gene: .
v_gene: TRBV6-6
abundance: .
j_gene: TRBJ2-5
len: 16
CDR3nt: TGTGCCAGCAGTTACTCGAATCAACAGGGTTTTGAGACCCAGTACTTC
CDR3aa: CASSYSNQQGFETQYF

d_gene: .
v_gene: TRBV12-3/TRBV12-4
abundance: .
j_gene: TRBJ2-7
len: 12
CDR3nt: TGTGCCAGCAGTTTCATCACGCGAGAGCAGTACTTC
CDR3aa: CASSFITREQYF

d_gene: .
v_gene: TRBV12-3/TRBV12-4
abundance: .
j_gene: TRBJ1-1
len: 12
CDR3nt: TGTGCCAGCACCTCTCGCCGGCGGGAAGCTTTCTTT
CDR3aa: CASTSRRREAFF

d_gene: .
v_gene: TRBV2
abundance: .
j_gene: TRBJ2-7
len: 12
CDR3nt: TGTGCCAGCAGTGAAGAGGGGTACGAGCAGTACTTC
CDR3aa: CASSEEGYEQYF

d_gene: .
v_gene: TRBV12-3/TRBV12-4
abundance: once
j_gene: TRBJ2-5
len: 12
CDR3nt: TGTGCCAGCAGTTTGCCCCTACGGACCCAGTACTTC
CDR3aa: CASSLPLRTQYF

d_gene: TRBD1
v_gene: TRBV7-6
abundance: .
j_gene: TRBJ2-7
len: 16
CDR3nt: TGTGCCAGCAGCCTAACCGGGGGACAGGGTCAACGCGAGCAGTACTTC
CDR3aa: CASSLTGGQGQREQYF

d_gene: TRBD1
v_gene: TRBV4-3
abundance: once
j_gene: TRBJ1-4
len: 17
CDR3nt: TGCGCCAGCAGCCAAGAGGACAGGGAAAGCACTAATGAAAAACTGTTTTTT
CDR3aa: CASSQEDRESTNEKLFF

d_gene: TRBD1
v_gene: TRBV15
abundance: medium-sized
j_gene: TRBJ1-2
len: 16
CDR3nt: TGTGCCACCAGCAGAGCTAGGACAGGGACTAACTATGGCTACACCTTC
CDR3aa: CATSRARTGTNYGYTF

d_gene: .
v_gene: TRBV5-6
abundance: .
j_gene: TRBJ2-7
len: 12
CDR3nt: TGTGCCAGCAGCTTAGGCCGGAGGGAGCAGTACTTC
CDR3aa: CASSLGRREQYF

d_gene: .
v_gene: TRBV6-5
abundance: .
j_gene: TRBJ2-3
len: 15
CDR3nt: TGTGCCAGCAGTTACTCACAGCAGAGCACAGATACGCAGTATTTT
CDR3aa: CASSYSQQSTDTQYF

d_gene: TRBD2
v_gene: TRBV4-1
abundance: .
j_gene: TRBJ2-7
len: 15
CDR3nt: TGCGCCAGCAGCTCCAGCGGGGGGACTGACTACGAGCAGTACTTC
CDR3aa: CASSSSGGTDYEQYF

d_gene: .
v_gene: TRBV5-1
abundance: .
j_gene: TRBJ1-2
len: 13
CDR3nt: TGCGCCAGCAGCTCCGACAGCAACTATGGCTACACCTTC
CDR3aa: CASSSDSNYGYTF

d_gene: TRBD2
v_gene: TRBV9
abundance: .
j_gene: TRBJ2-3
len: 16
CDR3nt: TGTGCCAGCAGCGCCCCTAGCGGGGGGGCCAGGAATACGCAGTATTTT
CDR3aa: CASSAPSGGARNTQYF

d_gene: TRBD2
v_gene: TRBV6-5
abundance: .
j_gene: TRBJ2-5
len: 12
CDR3nt: TGTGCCAGCCTAACAGGCGGGGGGACCCAGTACTTC
CDR3aa: CASLTGGGTQYF

d_gene: .
v_gene: TRBV6-5
abundance: .
j_gene: TRBJ2-2
len: 14
CDR3nt: TGTGCCAGCAGTCTTACACCGGGGACCGGGGAGCTGTTTTTT
CDR3aa: CASSLTPGTGELFF

d_gene: .
v_gene: TRBV20-1
abundance: .
j_gene: TRBJ2-1
len: 10
CDR3nt: TGCAGTGCTAGGTTAAATGAGCAGTTCTTC
CDR3aa: CSARLNEQFF

d_gene: .
v_gene: TRBV2
abundance: few
j_gene: TRBJ2-6
len: 15
CDR3nt: TGTGCCAGCAGCTTGGACTCATCTGGGGCCAACGTCCTGACTTTC
CDR3aa: CASSLDSSGANVLTF

d_gene: .
v_gene: TRBV5-6
abundance: .
j_gene: TRBJ1-1
len: 12
CDR3nt: TGTGCCAGCAGCCCGGGGTCCACTGAAGCTTTCTTT
CDR3aa: CASSPGSTEAFF

d_gene: .
v_gene: TRBV9
abundance: .
j_gene: TRBJ2-2
len: 15
CDR3nt: TGTGCCAGCAGCCCACCTACAGGAGCGACCGGGGAGCTGTTTTTT
CDR3aa: CASSPPTGATGELFF

d_gene: .
v_gene: TRBV12-3/TRBV12-4
abundance: .
j_gene: TRBJ2-7
len: 13
CDR3nt: TGTGCCAGCAGTTTTCTCGGGGCCTACGAGCAGTACTTC
CDR3aa: CASSFLGAYEQYF

d_gene: .
v_gene: TRBV25-1
abundance: .
j_gene: TRBJ1-2
len: 15
CDR3nt: TGTGCCAGCAGTGAATCCCCCTTGCGAGTTGATGGCTACACCTTC
CDR3aa: CASSESPLRVDGYTF

d_gene: TRBD1
v_gene: TRBV11-2
abundance: .
j_gene: TRBJ1-3
len: 16
CDR3nt: TGTGCCAGCAGCTTGGTACGGGACAGGGTGGGAAACACCATATATTTT
CDR3aa: CASSLVRDRVGNTIYF

d_gene: TRBD1
v_gene: TRBV4-1
abundance: .
j_gene: TRBJ1-6
len: 13
CDR3nt: TGCGCCAGCAGCCAAGGACAGGGGTCACCCCTCCACTTT
CDR3aa: CASSQGQGSPLHF

d_gene: .
v_gene: TRBV5-1
abundance: .
j_gene: TRBJ1-2
len: 14
CDR3nt: TGCGCCAGCAGCTTTGCCGGGACATCCTATGGCTACACCTTC
CDR3aa: CASSFAGTSYGYTF